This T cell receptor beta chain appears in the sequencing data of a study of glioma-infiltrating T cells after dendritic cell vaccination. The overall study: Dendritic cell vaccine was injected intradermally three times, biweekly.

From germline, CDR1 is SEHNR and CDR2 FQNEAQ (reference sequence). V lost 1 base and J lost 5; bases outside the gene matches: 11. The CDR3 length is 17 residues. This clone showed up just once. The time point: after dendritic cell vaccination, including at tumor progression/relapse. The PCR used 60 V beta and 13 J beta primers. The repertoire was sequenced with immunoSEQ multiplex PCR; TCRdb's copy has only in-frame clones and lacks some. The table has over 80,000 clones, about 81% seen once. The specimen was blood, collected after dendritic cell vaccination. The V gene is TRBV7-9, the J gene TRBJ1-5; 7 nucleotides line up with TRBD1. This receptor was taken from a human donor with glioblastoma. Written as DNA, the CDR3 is TGTGCCAGCAGCTTAGGTCAAGGGGGCGCGACGGATCAGCCCCAGCATTTT. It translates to CASSLGQGGATDQPQHF.